The rows below give T cell receptor beta chains drawn from one sample of a study of neurological immune-mediated disorders. TCRdb reprocessed the 5' RACE reads via MiXCR and lists one record per CDR3 protein. The profile shows about 45,000 distinct CDR3 sequences, roughly 14% of them singletons. Sequenced sample: PBMCs. All receptors derive from a man aged 30-40 years in good health. The CDR3 runs from the conserved cysteine through the conserved F or W. Only some rows state a clone size, as once, few, many or a class for expanded clones.

v_gene: TRBV7-8; abundance: medium-sized; CDR3aa: CASSLASRGGWNEQFF
v_gene: TRBV3-1; abundance: many; CDR3aa: CASSQLAEAFF
v_gene: TRBV7-9; abundance: many; CDR3aa: CASSFGDFQQETQYF
v_gene: TRBV5-6; abundance: many; CDR3aa: CASSLAGTSGMGETQYF
v_gene: TRBV27; abundance: many; CDR3aa: CASSPRPEDTQYF
v_gene: TRBV27; abundance: many; CDR3aa: CASSRTGHGPNIQYF
v_gene: TRBV28; abundance: -; CDR3aa: CASSFIRALAGRRVDTQYF
v_gene: TRBV29-1; abundance: -; CDR3aa: CSADRARATEAFF
v_gene: TRBV7-9; abundance: many; CDR3aa: CASSLPGGYEQYF
v_gene: TRBV3-1; abundance: -; CDR3aa: CASTGGANVLTF
v_gene: TRBV6-1; abundance: -; CDR3aa: CASSSHGTGGNEQYF
v_gene: TRBV19; abundance: few; CDR3aa: CASSIGLGGLENKEQYF
v_gene: TRBV4-1; abundance: -; CDR3aa: CASGTGGRLGNQPQHF
v_gene: TRBV24-1; abundance: many; CDR3aa: CATSDGGRGSSYNEQFF
v_gene: TRBV5-1; abundance: many; CDR3aa: CASGRDSAYNEQFF
v_gene: TRBV29-1; abundance: many; CDR3aa: CSSLREWEQFF
v_gene: TRBV6-1; abundance: many; CDR3aa: CASSETQGPPNQPQHF
v_gene: TRBV11-2; abundance: many; CDR3aa: CASSSGTGDKNEQFF